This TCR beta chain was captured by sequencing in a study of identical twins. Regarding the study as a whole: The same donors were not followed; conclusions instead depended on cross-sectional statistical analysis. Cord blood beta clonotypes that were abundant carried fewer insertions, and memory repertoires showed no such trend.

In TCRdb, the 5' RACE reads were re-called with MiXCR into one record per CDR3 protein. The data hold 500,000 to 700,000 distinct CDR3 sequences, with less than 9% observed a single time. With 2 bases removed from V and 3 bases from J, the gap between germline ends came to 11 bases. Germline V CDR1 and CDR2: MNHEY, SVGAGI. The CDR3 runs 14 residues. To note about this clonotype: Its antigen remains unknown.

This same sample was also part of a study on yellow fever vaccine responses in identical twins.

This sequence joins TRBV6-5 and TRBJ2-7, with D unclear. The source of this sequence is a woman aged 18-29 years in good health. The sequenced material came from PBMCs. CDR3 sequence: CASSYAPIFYEQYF. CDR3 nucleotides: TGTGCCAGCAGTTACGCCCCTATATTCTACGAGCAGTACTTC.